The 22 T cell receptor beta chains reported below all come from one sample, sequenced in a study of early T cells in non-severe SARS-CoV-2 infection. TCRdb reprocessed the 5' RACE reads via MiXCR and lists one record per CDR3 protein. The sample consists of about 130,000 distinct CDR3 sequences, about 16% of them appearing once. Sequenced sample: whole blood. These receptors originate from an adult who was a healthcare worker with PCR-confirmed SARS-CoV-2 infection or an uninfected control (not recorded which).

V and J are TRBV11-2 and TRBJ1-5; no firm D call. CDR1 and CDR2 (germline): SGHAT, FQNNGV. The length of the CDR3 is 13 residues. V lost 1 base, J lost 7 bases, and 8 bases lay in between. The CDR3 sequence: CASSLAGRQPQHF. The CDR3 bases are TGTGCCAGCAGCTTAGCGGGTCGGCAGCCCCAGCATTTT.

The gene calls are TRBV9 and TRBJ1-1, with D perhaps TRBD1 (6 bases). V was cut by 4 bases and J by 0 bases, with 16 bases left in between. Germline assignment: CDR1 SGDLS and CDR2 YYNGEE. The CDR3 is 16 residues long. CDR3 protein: CASSREQGTMNTEAFF. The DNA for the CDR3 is TGTGCCAGCAGCCGGGAACAGGGAACCATGAACACTGAAGCTTTCTTT.

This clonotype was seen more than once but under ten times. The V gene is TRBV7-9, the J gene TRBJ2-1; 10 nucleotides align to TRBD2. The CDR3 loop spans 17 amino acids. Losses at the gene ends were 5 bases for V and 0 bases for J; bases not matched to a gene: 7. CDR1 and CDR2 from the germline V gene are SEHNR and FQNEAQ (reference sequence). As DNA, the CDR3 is TGTGCCAGCAGCGTTAGCGGGGGGCCGAGCTCCTACAATGAGCAGTTCTTC. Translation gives CASSVSGGPSSYNEQFF.

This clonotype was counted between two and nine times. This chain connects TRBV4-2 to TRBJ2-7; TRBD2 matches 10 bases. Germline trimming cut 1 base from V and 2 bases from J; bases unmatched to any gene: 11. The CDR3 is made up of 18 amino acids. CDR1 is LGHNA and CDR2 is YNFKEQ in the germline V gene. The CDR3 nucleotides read TGTGCCAGCAGCCAAGCCGGTTTAGCGGGGGGTAGACCCTACGAGCAGTACTTC. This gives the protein CASSQAGLAGGRPYEQYF.

CDR3 residues: CSVDGNYGYTF. The CDR3 DNA sequence: TGCAGCGTTGACGGAAACTATGGCTACACCTTC. This rearrangement joins TRBV29-1 to TRBJ1-2; D not certain. CDR3 length equals 11 residues. The ends were cut back, 3 bases at V and 2 bases at J, with 4 bases in the middle. CDR1 and CDR2 (germline): SQVTM, ANQGSEA.

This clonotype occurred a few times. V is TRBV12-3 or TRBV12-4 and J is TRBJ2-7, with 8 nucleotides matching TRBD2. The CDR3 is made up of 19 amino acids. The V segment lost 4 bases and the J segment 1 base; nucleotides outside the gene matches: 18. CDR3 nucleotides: TGTGCCAGCAGTTATTCCCCCTTTTGGGGTAGCGGGGAATCCTACGAGCAGTACTTC. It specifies CASSYSPFWGSGESYEQYF.

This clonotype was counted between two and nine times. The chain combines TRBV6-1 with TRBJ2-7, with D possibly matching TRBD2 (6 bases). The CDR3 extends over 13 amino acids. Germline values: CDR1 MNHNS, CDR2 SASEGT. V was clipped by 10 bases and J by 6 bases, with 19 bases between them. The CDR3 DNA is TGTGCCACCTCACAACTCCGGGGGACCGAGCAGTACTTC. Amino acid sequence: CATSQLRGTEQYF.

CDR3 in amino acids: CASSSEGEEAFF. In nucleotides, the CDR3 is TGTGCCAGCAGTTCAGAGGGGGAGGAAGCTTTCTTT. This chain uses TRBV12-3 or TRBV12-4 with TRBJ1-1, with TRBD1 as a possible D gene (6 bases). Trimming took off 4 bases at V and 8 bases at J, with 11 bases between the two ends. The CDR3 loop spans 12 amino acids.

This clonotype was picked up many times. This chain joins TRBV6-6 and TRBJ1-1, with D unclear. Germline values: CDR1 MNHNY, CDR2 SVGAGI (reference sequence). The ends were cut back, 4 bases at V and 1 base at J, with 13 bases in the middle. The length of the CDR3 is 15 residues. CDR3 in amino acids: CASSSTQQTNTEAFF. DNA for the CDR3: TGTGCCAGCAGTTCTACCCAGCAGACGAACACTGAAGCTTTCTTT.

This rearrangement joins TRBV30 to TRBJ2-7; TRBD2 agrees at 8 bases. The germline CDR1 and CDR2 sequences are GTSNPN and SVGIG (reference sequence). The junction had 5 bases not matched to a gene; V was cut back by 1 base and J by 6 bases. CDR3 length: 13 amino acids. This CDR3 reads CAWSGGGPGEQYF. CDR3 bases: TGTGCCTGGAGTGGCGGGGGGCCTGGCGAGCAGTACTTC.

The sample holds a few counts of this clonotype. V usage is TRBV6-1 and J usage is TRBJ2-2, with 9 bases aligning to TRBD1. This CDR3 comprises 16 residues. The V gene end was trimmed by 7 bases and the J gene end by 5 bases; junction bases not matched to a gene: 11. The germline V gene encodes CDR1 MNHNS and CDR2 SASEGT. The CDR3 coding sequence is TGTGCCAGCACCCTACAGGGGGCCGGGAATACCGGGGAGCTGTTTTTT. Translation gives CASTLQGAGNTGELFF.

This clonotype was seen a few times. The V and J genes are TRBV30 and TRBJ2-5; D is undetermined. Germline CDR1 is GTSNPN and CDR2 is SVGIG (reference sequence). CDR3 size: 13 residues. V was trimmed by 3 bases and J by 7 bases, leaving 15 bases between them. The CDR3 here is CAWRENPWGTQYF. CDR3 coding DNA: TGTGCCTGGAGGGAAAACCCCTGGGGGACCCAGTACTTC.

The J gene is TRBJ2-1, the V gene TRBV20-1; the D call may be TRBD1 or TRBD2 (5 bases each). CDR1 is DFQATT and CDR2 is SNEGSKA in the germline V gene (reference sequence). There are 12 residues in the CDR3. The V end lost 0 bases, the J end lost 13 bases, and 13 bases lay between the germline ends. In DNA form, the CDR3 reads TGCAGTGCTAGAGAGGCTGGGGGACCTCAGTTCTTC. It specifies CSAREAGGPQFF.

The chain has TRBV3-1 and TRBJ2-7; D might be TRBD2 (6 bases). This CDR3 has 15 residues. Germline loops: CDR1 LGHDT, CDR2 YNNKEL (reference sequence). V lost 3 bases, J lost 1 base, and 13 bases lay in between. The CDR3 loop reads CASSQGTDRSYEQYF. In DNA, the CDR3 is TGTGCCAGCAGCCAGGGGACTGATAGATCCTACGAGCAGTACTTC.

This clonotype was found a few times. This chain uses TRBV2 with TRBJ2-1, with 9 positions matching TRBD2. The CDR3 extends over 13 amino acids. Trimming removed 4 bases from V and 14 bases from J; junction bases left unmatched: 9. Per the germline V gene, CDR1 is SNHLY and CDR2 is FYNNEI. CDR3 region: CASSVISGGFEFF. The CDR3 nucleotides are TGTGCCAGCAGTGTCATTAGCGGGGGTTTCGAGTTCTTC.

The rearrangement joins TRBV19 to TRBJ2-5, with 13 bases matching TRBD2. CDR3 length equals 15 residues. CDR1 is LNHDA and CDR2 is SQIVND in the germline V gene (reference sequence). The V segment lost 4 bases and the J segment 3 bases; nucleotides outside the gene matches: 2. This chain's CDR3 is CASSRGLAGKETQYF. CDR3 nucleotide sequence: TGTGCCAGTAGTAGGGGACTAGCGGGGAAAGAGACCCAGTACTTC. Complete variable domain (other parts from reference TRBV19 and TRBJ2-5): DGGITQSPKYLFRKEGQNVTLSCEQNLNHDAMYWYRQDPGQGLRLIYYSQIVNDFQKGDIAEGYSVSREKKESFPLTVTSAQKNPTAFYLCASSRGLAGKETQYFGPGTRLLVL.

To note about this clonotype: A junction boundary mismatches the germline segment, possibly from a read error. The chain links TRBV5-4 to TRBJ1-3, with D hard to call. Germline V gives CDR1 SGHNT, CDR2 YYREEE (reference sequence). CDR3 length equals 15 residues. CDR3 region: CASSLGAGSENTIYF. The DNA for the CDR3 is TGTGCCAGCAGCTTGGGGGCCGGCTCTGAAAACACCATATATTTT.

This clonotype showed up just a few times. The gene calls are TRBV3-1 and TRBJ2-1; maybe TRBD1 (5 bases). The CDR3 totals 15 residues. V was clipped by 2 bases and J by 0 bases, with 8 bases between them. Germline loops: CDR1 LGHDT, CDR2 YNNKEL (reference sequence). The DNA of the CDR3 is TGTGCCAGCAGCCAACTAGACAGCTCCTACAATGAGCAGTTCTTC. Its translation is CASSQLDSSYNEQFF.

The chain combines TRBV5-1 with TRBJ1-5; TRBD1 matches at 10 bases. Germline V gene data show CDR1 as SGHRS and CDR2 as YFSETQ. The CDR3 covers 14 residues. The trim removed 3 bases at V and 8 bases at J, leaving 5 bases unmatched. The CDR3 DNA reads TGCGCCAGCAGCTCGACAGGGGGCCAGGAGCCCCAGCATTTT. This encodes CASSSTGGQEPQHF.

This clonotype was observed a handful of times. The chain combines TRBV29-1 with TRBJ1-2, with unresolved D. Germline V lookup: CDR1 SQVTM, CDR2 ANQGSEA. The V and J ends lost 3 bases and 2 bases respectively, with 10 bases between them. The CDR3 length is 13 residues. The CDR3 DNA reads TGCAGCGTTGATCTAGGCCGGAACTATGGCTACACCTTC. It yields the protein CSVDLGRNYGYTF.

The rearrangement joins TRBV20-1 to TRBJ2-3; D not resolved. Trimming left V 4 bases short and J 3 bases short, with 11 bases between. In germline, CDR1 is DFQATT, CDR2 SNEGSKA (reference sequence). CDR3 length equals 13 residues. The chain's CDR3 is CSANGVPTDTQYF. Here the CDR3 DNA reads TGCAGTGCTAATGGCGTACCGACAGATACGCAGTATTTT.

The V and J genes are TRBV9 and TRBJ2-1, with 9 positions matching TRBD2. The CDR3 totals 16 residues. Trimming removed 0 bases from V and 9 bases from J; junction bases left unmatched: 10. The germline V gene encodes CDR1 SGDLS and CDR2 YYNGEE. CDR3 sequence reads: CASSVVGTSFGGEQFF. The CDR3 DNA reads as TGTGCCAGCAGCGTAGTAGGGACTAGCTTCGGGGGTGAGCAGTTCTTC.